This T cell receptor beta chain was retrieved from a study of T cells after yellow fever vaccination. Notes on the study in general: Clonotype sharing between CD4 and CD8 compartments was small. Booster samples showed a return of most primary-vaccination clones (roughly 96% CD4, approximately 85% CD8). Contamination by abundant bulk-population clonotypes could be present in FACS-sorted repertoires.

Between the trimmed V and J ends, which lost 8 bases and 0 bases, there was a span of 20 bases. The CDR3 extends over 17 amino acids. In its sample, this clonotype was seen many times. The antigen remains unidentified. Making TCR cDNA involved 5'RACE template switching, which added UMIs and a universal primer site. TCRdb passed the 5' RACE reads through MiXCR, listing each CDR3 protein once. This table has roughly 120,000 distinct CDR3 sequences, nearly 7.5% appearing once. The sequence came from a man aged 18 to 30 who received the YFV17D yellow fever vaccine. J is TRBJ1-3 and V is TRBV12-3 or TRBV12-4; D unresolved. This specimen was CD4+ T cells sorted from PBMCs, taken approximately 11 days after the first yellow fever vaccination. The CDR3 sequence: CASLDSFYGTSGNTIYF. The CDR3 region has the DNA TGTGCCAGCCTAGACTCCTTTTATGGTACCTCTGGAAACACCATATATTTT.